The 6 T cell receptor beta chains listed next were all sequenced from one sample in a study of blood T cell repertoires in COVID-19. The protocol was immunoSEQ multiplex PCR, while the TCRdb copy is restricted to in-frame clones and leaves out a portion. The sample has some 80,000 clones; about 85% are singletons. The sequencing input was peripheral blood. Receptors were obtained from a man at least 80 years old with active or convalescent COVID-19.

Of note for this clone: One end of the junction fails to match germline, which may point to a read error. This chain links TRBV28 with TRBJ1-2; tentatively, D is TRBD1 (6 bases). Germline CDR1 and CDR2: MDHEN and SYDVKM. There are 13 residues in the CDR3. DNA of the CDR3: TGCGCCTCAGGGGACCCTCAGCCCTATGGCTACACCTTC. Amino acids: CASGDPQPYGYTF.

The genes are TRBV3-1 (or the pseudogene TRBV3-2) and TRBJ1-4; D remains unclear. Germline values: CDR1 LGHDT, CDR2 YNNKEL (reference sequence). This CDR3 is 14 amino acids long. The ends were cut back, 4 bases at V and 4 bases at J, with 10 bases in the middle. For the CDR3, the DNA is TGTGCCAGCAGCCCGCGGGTAGTTAATGAAAAACTGTTTTTT. The encoded protein is CASSPRVVNEKLFF.

The chain employs TRBV24-1 and TRBJ2-3, with 11 bases identical to TRBD2. The CDR3 runs 16 residues. Germline V CDR1 and CDR2: KGHDR, SFDVKD. The J segment lost 4 bases and the V segment lost 4 bases, leaving 6 bases of the junction unmatched. CDR3 nucleotide sequence: TGTGCCACCAGTGAGTGGACTAGCGGGCGAGCAGATACGCAGTATTTT. The encoded protein is CATSEWTSGRADTQYF.

This clone has only one observation. The rearrangement links TRBV27 to TRBJ2-1; TRBD2 aligns across 11 bases. CDR1 and CDR2 from the germline V gene are MNHEY and SMNVEV (reference sequence). V shed 2 bases, J shed 10 bases, and the junction held 7 bases outside the gene matches. The CDR3 extends over 15 amino acids. This CDR3 is CASSLGTSGGGEQFF. The CDR3 DNA reads TGTGCCAGCAGTTTAGGGACTAGCGGAGGGGGGGAGCAGTTCTTC.

The chain couples TRBV3-1 (or the pseudogene TRBV3-2) to TRBJ1-1, with TRBD1 matching over 9 bases. This CDR3 comprises 16 residues. V trimming: 5 bases; J trimming: 5 bases; junction bases outside the gene matches: 12. Germline lookup yields CDR1 LGHDT and CDR2 YNNKEL (reference sequence). CDR3: CASSNLQGALSTEAFF. The CDR3 DNA is TGTGCCAGCAGCAACCTACAGGGGGCGCTTAGTACTGAAGCTTTCTTT.

This clone was detected only a few times. The chain combines TRBV2 with TRBJ1-1; perhaps TRBD1 as D (5 bases). The CDR3 is 12 amino acids. Trimming cost V 7 bases and J 4 bases, with 10 bases left between them. The germline CDR1 and CDR2 sequences are SNHLY and FYNNEI. CDR3 residues: CASTPGFTEAFF. The CDR3 nucleotides are TGTGCCAGCACCCCAGGGTTCACTGAAGCTTTCTTT. The variable domain in full, with the rest retrieved from reference TRBV2 and TRBJ1-1, is EPEVTQTPSHQVTQMGQEVILRCVPISNHLYFYWYRQILGQKVEFLVSFYNNEISEKSEIFDDQFSVERPDGSNFTLKIRSTKLEDSAMYFCASTPGFTEAFFGQGTRLTVV.